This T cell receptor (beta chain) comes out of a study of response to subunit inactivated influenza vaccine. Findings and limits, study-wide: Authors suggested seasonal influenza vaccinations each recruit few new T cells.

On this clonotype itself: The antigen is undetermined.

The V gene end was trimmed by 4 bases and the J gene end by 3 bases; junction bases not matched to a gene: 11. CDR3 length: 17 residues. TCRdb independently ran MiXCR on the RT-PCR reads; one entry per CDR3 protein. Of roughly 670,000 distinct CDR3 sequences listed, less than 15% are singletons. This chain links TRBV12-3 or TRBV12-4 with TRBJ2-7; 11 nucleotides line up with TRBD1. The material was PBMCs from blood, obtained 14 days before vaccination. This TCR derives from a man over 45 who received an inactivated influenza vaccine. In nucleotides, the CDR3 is TGTGCCAGCAGTTCCCAGGACAGGGGGCAACCCGTCTACGAGCAGTACTTC. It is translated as CASSSQDRGQPVYEQYF.